Below are 30 T cell receptor beta chains sequenced from a single sample in a study of blood T cell repertoires in COVID-19. TCRdb keeps only in-frame clones here, not all; method: immunoSEQ multiplex PCR. The top ten hold 6% to 7.5% of the sample, which has over 300,000 clones, 90% seen once. Sequenced input: peripheral blood. The receptor source for this set is a man aged 18 to 29 with active or convalescent COVID-19.

The chain is built from TRBV5-8 and TRBJ1-2, with D maybe TRBD1 (5 bases). CDR3 length: 15 residues. Germline V gene lookup returns CDR1 SGHTS and CDR2 YDEGEE. Trimming took off 2 bases at V and 2 bases at J, with 13 bases between the two ends. The CDR3: CASSLTGVLNYGYTF. Written as DNA, the CDR3 is TGTGCCAGCAGCTTAACAGGTGTCTTGAACTATGGCTACACCTTC.

In its sample, this clone was seen once. The rearrangement joins TRBV6-5 to TRBJ2-5; TRBD2 matches 8 bases. The CDR3 spans 13 residues. Germline loops: CDR1 MNHEY, CDR2 SVGAGI. J lost 5 bases, V lost 7 bases, and 6 bases had no gene match. The CDR3 protein is CASTYSGGETQYF. The CDR3 nucleotides are TGTGCCAGCACCTACTCGGGAGGGGAGACCCAGTACTTC.

This sequence joins TRBV28 and TRBJ2-3, with 9 bases matching TRBD1. Germline-derived CDR1 and CDR2 are MDHEN and SYDVKM. The CDR3 covers 21 residues. The trim removed 4 bases at V and 0 bases at J, leaving 20 bases unmatched. The CDR3 region has the DNA TGTGCCAGCAGTTCCGTTTCGATCCGCACCGGGACAGGGCTTAGCACAGATACGCAGTATTTT. Encoded protein: CASSSVSIRTGTGLSTDTQYF.

V is TRBV18 and J is TRBJ2-1; D unclear. CDR1 and CDR2 from the germline V gene are KGHSH and LQKENI. V was shortened by 2 bases and J by 9 bases, with 5 bases between the two germline ends. This CDR3 spans 11 amino acids. CDR3 in amino acids: CASSPDTEQFF. For the CDR3, the DNA is TGTGCCAGCTCACCAGACACTGAGCAGTTCTTC. The full variable domain, completed using reference TRBV18 and TRBJ2-1, is NAGVMQNPRHLVRRRGQEARLRCSPMKGHSHVYWYRQLPEEGLKFMVYLQKENIIDESGMPKERFSAEFPKEGPSILRIQQVVRGDSAAYFCASSPDTEQFFGPGTRLTVL.

The chain has TRBV7-2 and TRBJ1-2; tentatively, D is TRBD1 (6 bases). Germline values: CDR1 SGHTA, CDR2 FQGNSA. Trimming pared 5 bases from V and 5 bases from J, leaving 18 bases between. This CDR3 has 15 amino acids. CDR3 protein: CASSPYWEGGYGYTF. CDR3 nucleotide sequence: TGTGCCAGCAGCCCCTACTGGGAGGGGGGTTATGGCTACACCTTC.

This sequence joins TRBV21-1 and TRBJ1-1; the D call TRBD1 from the table was never checked on the DNA. TRBV21-1 is listed as a pseudogene. The CDR3 extends over 16 amino acids. The CDR3 DNA reads TGTGCCGGGTCCCTGGTCCCCAGGGCCGGGAACACTGAAGCTTTCTTT. Its translation is CAGSLVPRAGNTEAFF.

As DNA, the CDR3 is TGTGCCAGTAGTTCCGGGGAGAATACTGAAGCTTTCTTT. It specifies CASSSGENTEAFF. The chain employs TRBV19 and TRBJ1-1; D gene uncertain. CDR3 length: 13 residues. CDR1 LNHDA and CDR2 SQIVND come from the germline V gene (reference sequence). V lost 5 bases and J lost 5, with 12 bases in between.

This chain uses TRBV9 with TRBJ1-2; 7 bases line up with TRBD1. The germline V gene has CDR1 SGDLS and CDR2 YYNGEE. This CDR3 contains 15 residues. The V segment lost 0 bases and the J segment 3 bases; nucleotides outside the gene matches: 5. CDR3 sequence: CASSVEEGQHYGYTF. DNA of the CDR3: TGTGCCAGCAGCGTAGAAGAGGGACAGCACTATGGCTACACCTTC.

The chain couples TRBV21-1 to TRBJ1-6. TRBV21-1 counts as a pseudogene. The CDR3 has 17 residues. CDR3 nucleotides: TGTGCCAGCAGCAGGTATAGCGGCAGGGTCGGACGTTCACCCCTCCACTTT. Its translation: CASSRYSGRVGRSPLHF.

The chain joins TRBV6-2 or TRBV6-3 to TRBJ1-1, with 10 bases matching TRBD1. V gave up 2 bases and J gave up 10 bases; unmatched junction bases: 1. Per the germline V gene, CDR1 is MNHEY and CDR2 is SVGEGT. The CDR3 is 12 amino acids. The CDR3 is CASSYRTGGAFF. The CDR3 DNA reads TGTGCCAGCAGTTACCGGACAGGGGGAGCTTTCTTT.

This clone has a count of ten or more. This chain joins TRBV19 and TRBJ1-6; D is ambiguous. Germline-derived CDR1 and CDR2 are LNHDA and SQIVND (reference sequence). This CDR3 is 15 amino acids long. The V end was cut by 3 bases, the J end by 10 bases, with 16 bases between. CDR3 loop: CASSIIQHKESPLHF. The CDR3 DNA sequence: TGTGCCAGTAGTATCATACAGCATAAAGAATCACCCCTCCACTTT.

CDR3 residues: CAWRAGQRNSPLHF. The CDR3 coding sequence is TGTGCCTGGAGGGCGGGACAGCGGAATTCACCCCTCCACTTT. V gene TRBV30 combines with J gene TRBJ1-6; 7 bases match TRBD1. The V gene's germline CDR1 is GTSNPN and CDR2 SVGIG (reference sequence). J was trimmed by 7 bases and V by 3 bases; bases with no gene match: 6. There are 14 residues in the CDR3.

This clone was counted only a few times. This chain uses TRBV6-5 with TRBJ2-1, with 9 positions matching TRBD1. The CDR3 is 13 residues long. Germline V gene sequence: CDR1 MNHEY, CDR2 SVGAGI. The ends lost 4 bases at V and 5 bases at J; junction bases unmatched: 0. CDR3: CASSWDRDNEQFF. CDR3 coding DNA: TGTGCCAGCAGTTGGGACAGGGACAATGAGCAGTTCTTC.

The chain has TRBV7-2 and TRBJ2-7; TRBD2 aligns across 7 bases. The junction had 10 bases not matched to a gene; V was cut back by 2 bases and J by 6 bases. This CDR3 is 15 amino acids long. Per germline, CDR1 SGHTA and CDR2 FQGNSA. The CDR3 reads CASSLRWGGGPEQYF. CDR3 DNA sequence: TGTGCCAGCAGCTTACGTTGGGGCGGGGGACCCGAGCAGTACTTC.

The chain recombines TRBV7-6 with TRBJ1-4, with TRBD1 as a possible D gene (6 bases). Germline V gene sequence: CDR1 SGHVS, CDR2 FNYEAQ. V gave up 5 bases and J gave up 8 bases, with 18 bases separating them. CDR3 size: 15 residues. The CDR3 bases are TGTGCCAGCAGCCTAGGACAGACAGGAAGGGAAAAACTGTTTTTT. This sequence encodes CASSLGQTGREKLFF.

The DNA for the CDR3 is TGTGCCAGCAGTGAGGATCTAGCGGCGATAACTACGGAGCAGTACTTC. This codes for CASSEDLAAITTEQYF. The V and J genes are TRBV2 and TRBJ2-7; TRBD2 agrees at 7 bases. The length of the CDR3 is 16 residues. V lost 3 bases and J lost 7; bases outside the gene matches: 15. Germline-derived CDR1 and CDR2 are SNHLY and FYNNEI.

The chain links TRBV27 to TRBJ1-2; tentative D call: TRBD1 (5 bases). Trimming cost V 6 bases and J 3 bases, with 17 bases left between them. CDR3 size: 15 residues. Germline loops: CDR1 MNHEY, CDR2 SMNVEV (reference sequence). As DNA, the CDR3 is TGTGCCAGCAGCGAGTACGGGACTTCGGACTATGGCTACACCTTC. Protein sequence: CASSEYGTSDYGYTF.

The genes are TRBV9 and TRBJ2-3, with no clear D. This CDR3 is built from 16 residues. CDR1 is SGDLS, CDR2 YYNGEE, per germline. V dropped 0 bases and J dropped 0 bases, with 11 bases sitting between them. The CDR3 DNA follows: TGTGCCAGCAGCGTAGTAGCTGCTACTAGCACAGATACGCAGTATTTT. Its translation is CASSVVAATSTDTQYF.

The chain combines TRBV12-3 or TRBV12-4 with TRBJ1-1, with D uncertain. With 5 bases removed from V and 1 base from J, the gap between germline ends came to 8 bases. The CDR3 covers 13 residues. The CDR3 is CASSAQRNTEAFF. CDR3 nucleotides: TGTGCCAGCAGTGCGCAAAGGAACACTGAAGCTTTCTTT.

This clone was seen a handful of times. This chain links TRBV19 with TRBJ1-1, with 8 positions matching TRBD1. Germline CDR1 is LNHDA and CDR2 is SQIVND (reference sequence). Germline trimming cut 6 bases from V and 5 bases from J; bases unmatched to any gene: 11. There are 15 residues in the CDR3. This CDR3 reads CASSPATGVRTEAFF. Here the CDR3 DNA reads TGTGCCAGTAGCCCGGCGACAGGGGTGAGGACTGAAGCTTTCTTT.

This clone showed up just once. The CDR3 sequence is CASSQVFDTGELFF. CDR3 in DNA: TGCGCCAGCAGCCAAGTATTTGACACCGGGGAGCTGTTTTTT. This chain connects TRBV4-1 to TRBJ2-2, with unresolved D. V was shortened by 1 base and J by 3 bases, with 6 bases between the two germline ends. The CDR3 sequence is 14 residues long. Germline CDR1 and CDR2: MGHRA and YSYEKL.

The chain recombines TRBV7-3 with TRBJ1-2; 9 nucleotides match TRBD1. Germline loops: CDR1 SGHTA, CDR2 FQGTGA. V was clipped by 7 bases and J by 2 bases; unmatched bases: 17. CDR3 length: 18 residues. CDR3 protein: CASILPQGAIRRNYGYTF. The CDR3 DNA reads as TGTGCCAGCATTCTCCCACAGGGGGCGATCAGGAGGAACTATGGCTACACCTTC.

This rearrangement joins TRBV7-2 to TRBJ1-2; 8 bases match TRBD1. V shed 1 base and J 8 bases; nucleotides not matched to a gene: 6. CDR3 length equals 14 residues. CDR1 is SGHTA, CDR2 FQGNSA, per germline. The CDR3 DNA is TGTGCCAGCAGCTTAGACAGGGGGTCGCCCGGCTACACCTTC. Residues: CASSLDRGSPGYTF.

The chain couples TRBV2 to TRBJ2-2; maybe TRBD1 (6 bases). V lost 3 bases to trimming and J lost 2 bases, with 7 bases between them. Germline CDR1 and CDR2: SNHLY and FYNNEI. This CDR3 is 14 amino acids long. The CDR3 loop is CASSEGANTGELFF. CDR3 bases: TGTGCCAGCAGTGAGGGGGCCAACACCGGGGAGCTGTTTTTT.

The chain carries TRBV20-1 and TRBJ2-2, with D possibly being TRBD2 (5 bases). Germline CDR1 and CDR2: DFQATT and SNEGSKA (reference sequence). This CDR3 contains 11 residues. The CDR3 loop reads CTGSRGGELFF. The DNA for the CDR3 is TGCACTGGGAGCCGGGGAGGGGAGCTGTTTTTT.

The chain has TRBV7-3 and TRBJ2-1, with 7 nucleotides matching TRBD2. J gave up 7 bases and V 5 bases, and 11 bases lay outside the gene matches. Germline V lookup: CDR1 SGHTA, CDR2 FQGTGA. The CDR3 is 15 residues long. In DNA, the CDR3 is TGTGCCAGCAGCCCGGGTAAGACTAGCTGGAATGAGCAGTTCTTC. It encodes CASSPGKTSWNEQFF.

The chain combines TRBV28 with TRBJ2-7; 12 positions match TRBD1. The CDR3 extends over 14 amino acids. Germline V CDR1 and CDR2: MDHEN, SYDVKM. J was trimmed by 3 bases and V by 5 bases; bases with no gene match: 2. CDR3 sequence reads: CASSGTGGVYEQYF. CDR3 nucleotides: TGTGCCAGCAGTGGGACAGGGGGCGTCTACGAGCAGTACTTC. Looking up the rest from reference TRBV28 and TRBJ2-7 gives the full variable domain: DVKVTQSSRYLVKRTGEKVFLECVQDMDHENMFWYRQDPGLGLRLIYFSYDVKMKEKGDIPEGYSVSREKKERFSLILESASTNQTSMYLCASSGTGGVYEQYFGPGTRLTVT.

The rearrangement uses TRBV12-3 or TRBV12-4 and TRBJ2-1; D gene unclear. Trimming shortened V by 2 bases and J by 6 bases, and 5 bases separated the two germline ends. The CDR3 covers 12 residues. CDR3 region: CASSLSGNEQFF. The CDR3 DNA reads as TGTGCCAGCAGTTTATCCGGCAATGAGCAGTTCTTC.

This clone was found once. The chain uses TRBV3-1 (or the pseudogene TRBV3-2) and TRBJ2-1; TRBD2 matches at 9 bases. Germline CDR1 and CDR2: LGHDT and YNNKEL (reference sequence). This CDR3 region has 16 residues. The trim removed 4 bases at V and 5 bases at J, leaving 9 bases unmatched. In DNA form, the CDR3 reads TGTGCCAGCAGCCGCGGCGGGAGGGGGGCCCACAATGAGCAGTTCTTC. Translating it yields CASSRGGRGAHNEQFF.

The chain links TRBV2 to TRBJ1-3, with 8 bases matching TRBD1. V was pared by 6 bases and J by 1 base, with 5 bases of the junction left unmatched. CDR1 is SNHLY, CDR2 FYNNEI, per germline. This CDR3 region has 15 residues. CDR3 DNA sequence: TGTGCCAGCAGCGTCGGGACAGGATCTGGAAACACCATATATTTT. It is translated as CASSVGTGSGNTIYF. The full variable domain, completed using reference TRBV2 and TRBJ1-3, is EPEVTQTPSHQVTQMGQEVILRCVPISNHLYFYWYRQILGQKVEFLVSFYNNEISEKSEIFDDQFSVERPDGSNFTLKIRSTKLEDSAMYFCASSVGTGSGNTIYFGEGSWLTVV.